This TCR beta chain comes out of a study of cytomegalovirus exposure and HLA in healthy donors. Findings and caveats of the study: For TCR beta chains, V- and J-gene trimming was later linked to a missense DCLRE1C variant. A later analysis linked more than 15,000 TCR beta sequences to HLA alleles at 0.05 false discovery rate. The study listed around 150 cytomegalovirus-associated TCR beta chains.

In this sample, this clone turned up a few times. The antigen remains undetermined. Each donor was nominally healthy when sampled (though unrecorded immune exposures were likely). This PCR relied on a set of 60 Vbeta primers and 13 Jbeta primers. Profiling relied on immunoSEQ multiplex PCR, and the TCRdb table lists in-frame clones only, not all of them. The sample includes approximately 100,000 clones, 74% of them seen just once. The CDR3 runs to 15 residues. The V and J ends lost 7 bases and 9 bases, in that order; junction bases with no gene match: 10. CDR1 is MNHNY and CDR2 is SVGAGI in the germline V gene (reference sequence).

Sequenced material: PBMCs. This chain links TRBV6-6 with TRBJ2-1, with TRBD2 identical over 12 bases. This TCR derives from a male donor in good health and CMV-seronegative. Here the CDR3 reads CASNNPSGRASEQFF. The CDR3 DNA reads TGTGCCAGCAACAACCCTAGCGGGAGGGCCAGTGAGCAGTTCTTC.